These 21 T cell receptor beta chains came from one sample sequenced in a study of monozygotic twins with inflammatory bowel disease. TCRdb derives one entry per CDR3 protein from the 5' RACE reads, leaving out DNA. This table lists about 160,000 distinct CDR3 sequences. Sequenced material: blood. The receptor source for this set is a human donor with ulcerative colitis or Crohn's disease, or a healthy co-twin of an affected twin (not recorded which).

CDR3 in amino acids: CAWTPRGGLFEQFF. The rearrangement links TRBV30 to TRBJ2-1. This CDR3 is built from 14 residues. Germline lookup yields CDR1 GTSNPN and CDR2 SVGIG (reference sequence). The variable domain in full, completed from reference TRBV30 and TRBJ2-1, reads SQTIHQWPATLVQPVGSPLSLECTVEGTSNPNLYWYRQAAGRGLQLLFYSVGIGQISSEVPQNLSASRPQDRQFILSSKKLLLSDSGFYLCAWTPRGGLFEQFFGPGTRLTVL.

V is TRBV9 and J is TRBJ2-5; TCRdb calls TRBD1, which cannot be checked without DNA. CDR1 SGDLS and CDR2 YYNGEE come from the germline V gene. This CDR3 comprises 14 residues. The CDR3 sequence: CASSLPGRGETQYF.

The CDR3 protein is CASSVALETQYF. The J gene is TRBJ2-5, the V gene TRBV5-1. The CDR3 runs to 12 residues. The germline V gene has CDR1 SGHRS and CDR2 YFSETQ.

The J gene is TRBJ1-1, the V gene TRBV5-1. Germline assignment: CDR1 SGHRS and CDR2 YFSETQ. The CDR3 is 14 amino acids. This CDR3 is CASTDTFSKTEAFF.

CDR3 loop: CATRRPFSGANVLTF. V gene TRBV24-1 combines with J gene TRBJ2-6; the TCRdb call, TRBD2, lacks DNA for checking. This CDR3 is 15 amino acids long. Germline CDR1 and CDR2: KGHDR and SFDVKD.

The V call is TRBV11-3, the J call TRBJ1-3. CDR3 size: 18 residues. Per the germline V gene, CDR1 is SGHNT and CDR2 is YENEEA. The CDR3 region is CASSLDLVQTLSGNTIYF.

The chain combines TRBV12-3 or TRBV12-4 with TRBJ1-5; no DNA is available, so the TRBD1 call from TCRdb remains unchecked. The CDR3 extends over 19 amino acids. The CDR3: CASSLRDRGLLYSNQPQHF.

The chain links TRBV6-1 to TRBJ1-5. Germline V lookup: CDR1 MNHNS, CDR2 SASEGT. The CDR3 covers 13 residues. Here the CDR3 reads CASSVHSNQPQHF.

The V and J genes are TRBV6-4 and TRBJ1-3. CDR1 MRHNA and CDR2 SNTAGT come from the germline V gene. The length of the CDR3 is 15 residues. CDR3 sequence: CASSRVSGAGNTIYF.

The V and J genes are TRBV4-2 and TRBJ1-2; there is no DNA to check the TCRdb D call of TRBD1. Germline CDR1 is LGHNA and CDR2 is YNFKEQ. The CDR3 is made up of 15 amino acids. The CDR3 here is CASSQETGGNYGYTF.

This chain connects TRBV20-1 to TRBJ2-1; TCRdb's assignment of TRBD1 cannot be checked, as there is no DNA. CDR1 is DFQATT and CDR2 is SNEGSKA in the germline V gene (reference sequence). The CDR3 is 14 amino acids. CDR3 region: CSAGGRGSYNEQFF.

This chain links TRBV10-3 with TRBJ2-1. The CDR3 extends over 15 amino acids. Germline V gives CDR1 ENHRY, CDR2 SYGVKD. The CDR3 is CAITEGQGYYNEQFF.

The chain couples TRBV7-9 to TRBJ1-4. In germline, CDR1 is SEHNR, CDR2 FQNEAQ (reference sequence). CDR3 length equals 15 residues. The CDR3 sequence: CASSLDGGANEKLFF.

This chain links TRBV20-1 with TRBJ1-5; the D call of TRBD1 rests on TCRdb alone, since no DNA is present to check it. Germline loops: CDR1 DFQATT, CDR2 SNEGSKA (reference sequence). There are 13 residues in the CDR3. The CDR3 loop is CSALPGVNQPQHF.

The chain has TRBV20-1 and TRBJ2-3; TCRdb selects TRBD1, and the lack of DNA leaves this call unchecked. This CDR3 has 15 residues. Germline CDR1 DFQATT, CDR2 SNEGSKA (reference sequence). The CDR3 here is CSARAGTQSRDTQYF.

Here the CDR3 reads CATSDSEGQGADTQYF. The V and J genes are TRBV24-1 and TRBJ2-3; TCRdb outputs TRBD1, but without DNA this stays unchecked. The CDR3 is made up of 16 amino acids. Germline loops: CDR1 KGHDR, CDR2 SFDVKD.

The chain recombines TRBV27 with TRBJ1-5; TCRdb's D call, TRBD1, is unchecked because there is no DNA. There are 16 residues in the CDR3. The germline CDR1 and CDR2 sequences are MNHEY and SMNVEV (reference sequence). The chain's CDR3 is CASRGGTTYSNQPQHF.

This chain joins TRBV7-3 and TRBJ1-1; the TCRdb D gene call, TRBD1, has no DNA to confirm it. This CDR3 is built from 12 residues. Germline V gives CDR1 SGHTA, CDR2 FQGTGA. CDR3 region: CASSPGGNEAFF.

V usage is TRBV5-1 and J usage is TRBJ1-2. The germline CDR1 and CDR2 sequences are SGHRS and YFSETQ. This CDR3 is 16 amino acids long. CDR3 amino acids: CASSLGEAGIPYGYTF.

The CDR3 spells CASSFGLAVYNEQFF. This chain links TRBV5-5 with TRBJ2-1; TCRdb selects TRBD2, and the lack of DNA leaves this call unchecked. The CDR3 extends over 15 amino acids. The germline V gene has CDR1 SGHKS and CDR2 YYEKEE (reference sequence).

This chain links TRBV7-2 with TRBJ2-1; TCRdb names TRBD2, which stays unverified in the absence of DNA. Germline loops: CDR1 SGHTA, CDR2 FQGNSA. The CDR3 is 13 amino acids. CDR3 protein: CASSLGGGNEQFF.